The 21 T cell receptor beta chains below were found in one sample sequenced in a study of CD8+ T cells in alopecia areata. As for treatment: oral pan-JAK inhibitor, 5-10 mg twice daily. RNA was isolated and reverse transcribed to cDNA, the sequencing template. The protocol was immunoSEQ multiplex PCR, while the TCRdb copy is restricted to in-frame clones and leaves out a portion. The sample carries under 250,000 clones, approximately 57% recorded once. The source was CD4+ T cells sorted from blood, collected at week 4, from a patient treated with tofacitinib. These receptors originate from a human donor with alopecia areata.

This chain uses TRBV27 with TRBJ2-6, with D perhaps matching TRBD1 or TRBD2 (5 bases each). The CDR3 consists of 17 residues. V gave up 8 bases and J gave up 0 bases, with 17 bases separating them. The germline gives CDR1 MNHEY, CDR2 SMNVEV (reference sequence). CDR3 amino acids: CASSHGTAFSGANVLTF. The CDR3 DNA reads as TGTGCCAGCTCCCACGGGACGGCCTTCTCTGGGGCCAACGTCCTGACTTTC.

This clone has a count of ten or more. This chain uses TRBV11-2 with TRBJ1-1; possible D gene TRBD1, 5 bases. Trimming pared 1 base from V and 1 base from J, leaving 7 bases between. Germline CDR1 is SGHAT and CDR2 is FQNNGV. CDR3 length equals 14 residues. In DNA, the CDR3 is TGTGCCAGCAGCTTAGGGGGGTCGAACACTGAAGCTTTCTTT. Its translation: CASSLGGSNTEAFF.

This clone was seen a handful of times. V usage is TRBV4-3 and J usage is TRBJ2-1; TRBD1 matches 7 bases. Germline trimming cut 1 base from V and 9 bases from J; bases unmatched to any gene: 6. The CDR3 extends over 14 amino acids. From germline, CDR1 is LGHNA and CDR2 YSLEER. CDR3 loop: CASSQVEGAGEQFF. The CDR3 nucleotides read TGCGCCAGCAGCCAAGTTGAGGGGGCAGGTGAGCAGTTCTTC.

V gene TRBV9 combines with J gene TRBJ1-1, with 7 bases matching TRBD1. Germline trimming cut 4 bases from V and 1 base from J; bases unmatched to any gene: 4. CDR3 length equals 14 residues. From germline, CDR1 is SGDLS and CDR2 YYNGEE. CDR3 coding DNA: TGTGCCAGCAGCTTGGGGACAGCGAACACTGAAGCTTTCTTT. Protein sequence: CASSLGTANTEAFF. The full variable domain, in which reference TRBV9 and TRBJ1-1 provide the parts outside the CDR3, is DSGVTQTPKHLITATGQRVTLRCSPRSGDLSVYWYQQSLDQGLQFLIQYYNGEERAKGNILERFSAQQFPDLHSELNLSSLELGDSALYFCASSLGTANTEAFFGQGTRLTVV.

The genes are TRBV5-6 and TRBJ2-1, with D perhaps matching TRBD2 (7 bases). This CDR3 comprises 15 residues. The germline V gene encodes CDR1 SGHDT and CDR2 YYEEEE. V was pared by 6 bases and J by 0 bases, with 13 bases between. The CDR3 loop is CASTPGGLSYNEQFF. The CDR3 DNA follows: TGTGCCAGCACCCCCGGGGGGCTCTCCTACAATGAGCAGTTCTTC.

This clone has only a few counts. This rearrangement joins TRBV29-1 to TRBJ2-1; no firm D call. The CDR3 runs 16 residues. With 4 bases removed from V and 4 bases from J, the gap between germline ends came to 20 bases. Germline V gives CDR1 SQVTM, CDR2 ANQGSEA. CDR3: CSVGSILRAPYNEQFF. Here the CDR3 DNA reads TGCAGCGTTGGTAGCATTCTAAGGGCCCCATACAATGAGCAGTTCTTC.

CDR3 sequence (DNA): TGTGCCTCGGGACAGGGGGTCTCTGGAAACACCATATATTTT. As protein: CASGQGVSGNTIYF. The V call is TRBV30, the J call TRBJ1-3; 11 positions agree with TRBD1. In germline, CDR1 is GTSNPN, CDR2 SVGIG (reference sequence). J gave up 0 bases and V 7 bases, and 2 bases lay outside the gene matches. This CDR3 comprises 14 residues.

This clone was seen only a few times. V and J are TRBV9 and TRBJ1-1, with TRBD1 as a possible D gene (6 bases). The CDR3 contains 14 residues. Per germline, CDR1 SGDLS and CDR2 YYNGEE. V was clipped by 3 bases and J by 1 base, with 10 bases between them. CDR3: CASSARDKNTEAFF. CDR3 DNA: TGTGCCAGCAGCGCCCGGGACAAGAACACTGAAGCTTTCTTT.

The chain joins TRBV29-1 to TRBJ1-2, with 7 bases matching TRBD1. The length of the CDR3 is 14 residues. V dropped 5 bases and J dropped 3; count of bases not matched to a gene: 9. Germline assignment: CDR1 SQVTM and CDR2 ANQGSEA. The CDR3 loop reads CSVISNRGDYGYTF. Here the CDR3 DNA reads TGCAGCGTTATAAGTAACAGGGGCGACTATGGCTACACCTTC.

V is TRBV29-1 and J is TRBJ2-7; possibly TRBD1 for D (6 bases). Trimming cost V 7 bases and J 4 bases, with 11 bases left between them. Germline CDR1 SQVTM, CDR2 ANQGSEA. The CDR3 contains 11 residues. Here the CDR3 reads CSAGTQYEQYF. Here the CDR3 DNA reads TGCAGCGCCGGGACACAATACGAGCAGTACTTC.

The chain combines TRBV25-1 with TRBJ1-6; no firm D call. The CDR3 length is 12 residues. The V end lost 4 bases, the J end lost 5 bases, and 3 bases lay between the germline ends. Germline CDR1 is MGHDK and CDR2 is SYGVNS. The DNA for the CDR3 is TGTGCCAGCAGTGTCCATAATTCACCCCTCCACTTT. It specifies CASSVHNSPLHF.

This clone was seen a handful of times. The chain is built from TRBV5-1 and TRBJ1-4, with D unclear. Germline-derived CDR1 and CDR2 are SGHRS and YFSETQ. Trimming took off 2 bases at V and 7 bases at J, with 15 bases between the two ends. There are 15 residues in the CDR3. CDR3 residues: CASSFRRASAEKLFF. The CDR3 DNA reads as TGCGCCAGCAGCTTCCGCCGGGCGTCTGCTGAAAAACTGTTTTTT.

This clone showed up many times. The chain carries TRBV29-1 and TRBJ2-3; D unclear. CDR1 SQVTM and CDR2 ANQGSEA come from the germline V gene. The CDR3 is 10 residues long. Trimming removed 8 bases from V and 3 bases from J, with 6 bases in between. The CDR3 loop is CSHGTDTQYF. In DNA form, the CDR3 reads TGCAGCCACGGGACAGATACGCAGTATTTT.

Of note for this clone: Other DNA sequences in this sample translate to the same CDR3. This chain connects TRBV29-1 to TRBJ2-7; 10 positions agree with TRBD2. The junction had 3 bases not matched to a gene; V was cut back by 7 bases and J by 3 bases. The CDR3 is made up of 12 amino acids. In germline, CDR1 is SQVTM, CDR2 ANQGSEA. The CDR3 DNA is TGCAGCGGGAGGACTAGCGGCTACGAGCAGTACTTC. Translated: CSGRTSGYEQYF.

The CDR3: CSADSQNIQYF. The CDR3 DNA follows: TGCAGTGCTGACAGCCAAAACATTCAGTACTTC. This rearrangement joins TRBV20-1 to TRBJ2-4, with D maybe TRBD1 (5 bases). The CDR3 runs 11 residues. CDR1 and CDR2 (germline): DFQATT, SNEGSKA (reference sequence). The V and J ends lost 5 bases and 5 bases respectively, with 7 bases between them.

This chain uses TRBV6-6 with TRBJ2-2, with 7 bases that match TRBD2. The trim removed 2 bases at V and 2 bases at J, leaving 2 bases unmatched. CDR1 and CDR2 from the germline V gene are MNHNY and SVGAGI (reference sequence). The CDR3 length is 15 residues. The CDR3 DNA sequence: TGTGCCAGCAGTTACAGCGGGGCTAACACCGGGGAGCTGTTTTTT. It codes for CASSYSGANTGELFF.

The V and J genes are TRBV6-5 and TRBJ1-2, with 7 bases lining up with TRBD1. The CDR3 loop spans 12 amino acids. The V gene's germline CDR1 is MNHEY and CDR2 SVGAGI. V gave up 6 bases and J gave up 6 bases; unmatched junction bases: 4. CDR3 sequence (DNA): TGTGCCAGCAGCTGGGACAGCCATGGCTACACCTTC. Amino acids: CASSWDSHGYTF.

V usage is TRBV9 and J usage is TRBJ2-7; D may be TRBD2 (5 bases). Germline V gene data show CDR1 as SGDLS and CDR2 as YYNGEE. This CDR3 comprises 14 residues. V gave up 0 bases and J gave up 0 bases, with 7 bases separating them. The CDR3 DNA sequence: TGTGCCAGCAGCGTAGGCGGACTCTCCTACGAGCAGTACTTC. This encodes CASSVGGLSYEQYF.

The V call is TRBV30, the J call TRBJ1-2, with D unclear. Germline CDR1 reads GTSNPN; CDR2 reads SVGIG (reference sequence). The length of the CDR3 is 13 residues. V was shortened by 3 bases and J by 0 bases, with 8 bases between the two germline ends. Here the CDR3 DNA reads TGTGCCTGGAGCGCCTTATCTAACTATGGCTACACCTTC. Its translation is CAWSALSNYGYTF. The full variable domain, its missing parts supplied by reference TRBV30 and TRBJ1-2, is SQTIHQWPATLVQPVGSPLSLECTVEGTSNPNLYWYRQAAGRGLQLLFYSVGIGQISSEVPQNLSASRPQDRQFILSSKKLLLSDSGFYLCAWSALSNYGYTFGSGTRLTVV.

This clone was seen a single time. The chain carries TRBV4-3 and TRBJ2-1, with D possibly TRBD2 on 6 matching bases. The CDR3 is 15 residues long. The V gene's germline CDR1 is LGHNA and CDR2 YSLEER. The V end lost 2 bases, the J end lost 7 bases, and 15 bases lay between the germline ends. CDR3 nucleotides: TGCGCCAGCAGCCAATGGGGCCAGCGGGTGAATGAGCAGTTCTTC. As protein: CASSQWGQRVNEQFF.

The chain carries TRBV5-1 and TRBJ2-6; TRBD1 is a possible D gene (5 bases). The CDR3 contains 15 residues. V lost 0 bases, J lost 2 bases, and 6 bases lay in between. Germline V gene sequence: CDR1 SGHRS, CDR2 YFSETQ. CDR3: CASSLVGAGANVLTF. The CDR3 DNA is TGCGCCAGCAGCTTGGTAGGGGCTGGGGCCAACGTCCTGACTTTC.